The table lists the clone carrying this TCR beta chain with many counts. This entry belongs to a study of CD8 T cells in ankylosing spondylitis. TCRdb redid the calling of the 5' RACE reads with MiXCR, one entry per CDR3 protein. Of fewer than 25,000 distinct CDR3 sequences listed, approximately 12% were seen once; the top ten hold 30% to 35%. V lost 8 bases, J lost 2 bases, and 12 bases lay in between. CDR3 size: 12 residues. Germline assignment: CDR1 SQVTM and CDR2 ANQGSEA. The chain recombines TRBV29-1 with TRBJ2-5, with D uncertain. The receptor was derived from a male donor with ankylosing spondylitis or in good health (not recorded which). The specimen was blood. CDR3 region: CSSPGAQETQYF. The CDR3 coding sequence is TGCAGCTCCCCTGGCGCTCAAGAGACCCAGTACTTC.